Listed below are T cell receptor beta chains from one sample, sequenced in a study of blood T cell repertoires in COVID-19. TCRdb's copy holds only in-frame clones and misses some; the assay was immunoSEQ multiplex PCR. The profile shows about 40,000 clones, roughly 80% of them singletons. The sample consisted of peripheral blood. All receptors derive from a woman aged 55-69 years with acute or convalescent COVID-19. CDR3s include the opening cysteine and the closing phenylalanine or tryptophan. A D gene is named only where the DNA matches it firmly. Some rows have no size entry. The others give once, few or many, or a class for an expanded clone.

v_gene,abundance,j_gene,d_gene,CDR3aa,CDR3nt
TRBV5-4,.,TRBJ1-6,TRBD1,CASSTVGWDRDSPLHF,TGTGCCAGCAGCACAGTTGGATGGGACAGGGATTCACCCCTCCACTTT
TRBV11-2,.,TRBJ1-1,.,CASSLATWNTEAFF,TGTGCCAGCAGCTTAGCGACATGGAACACTGAAGCTTTCTTT
TRBV19,.,TRBJ1-5,.,CASSMDSGVRFWFQHF,TGTGCCAGCAGTATGGATTCGGGAGTAAGGTTTTGGTTCCAGCATTTT
TRBV7-2,once,TRBJ2-5,TRBD1,CASSLETGQKVPETQYF,TGTGCCAGCAGCTTAGAGACGGGACAGAAAGTTCCGGAGACCCAGTACTTC
TRBV9,few,TRBJ1-2,TRBD1,CASSGGQETF,TGTGCCAGCAGCGGCGGACAGGAGACCTTC
TRBV7-3,.,TRBJ2-7,.,CASSLTFSDEQYF,TGTGCCAGCAGCTTAACGTTCAGCGACGAGCAGTACTTC
TRBV7-8,.,TRBJ1-2,TRBD1,CASSSRQGNYGYTF,TGTGCCAGCAGCAGCCGACAGGGGAACTATGGCTACACCTTC
TRBV28,.,TRBJ2-7,.,CASTSGGVRGYEQYF,TGTGCCAGCACCTCCGGCGGGGTCCGAGGGTACGAGCAGTACTTC
TRBV6-1,.,TRBJ2-7,.,CASSEPIEAGDEQYF,TGTGCCAGCAGTGAGCCCATAGAGGCCGGGGACGAGCAGTACTTC
TRBV5-4,.,TRBJ1-1,.,CASSSNRNTEAFF,TGTGCCAGCAGCTCTAACAGGAACACTGAAGCTTTCTTT
TRBV11-2,.,TRBJ2-1,TRBD1,CASSTDRGHEQFF,TGTGCCAGCAGCACCGACAGGGGGCATGAGCAGTTCTTC
TRBV3-1/TRBV3-2,.,TRBJ1-6,.,CASSQLGANWGNSPLHF,TGTGCCAGCAGCCAATTAGGGGCAAACTGGGGTAATTCACCCCTCCACTTT
TRBV6-6,.,TRBJ1-5,.,CASLREQRNQPQHF,TGTGCCAGCCTCCGGGAACAACGCAATCAGCCCCAGCATTTT
TRBV19,once,TRBJ1-3,.,CASSIDSYSGNTIYF,TGTGCCAGTAGTATTGACAGCTACTCTGGAAACACCATATATTTT
TRBV10-3,.,TRBJ1-6,.,CAISEQGRVDSPLHF,TGTGCCATCAGCGAACAGGGAAGGGTCGATTCACCCCTCCACTTT
TRBV4-1,.,TRBJ2-1,TRBD2,CASSQDDSSSGGNEQFF,TGCGCCAGCAGCCAAGATGACTCCTCTAGCGGGGGTAATGAGCAGTTCTTC
TRBV4-2,.,TRBJ2-1,TRBD2,CASSPVGLAGEKPQGLINEQFF,TGTGCCAGCAGCCCGGTGGGACTAGCGGGGGAGAAGCCTCAAGGATTAATTAATGAGCAGTTCTTC